The clone carrying this TCR beta chain was found a few times. The data derive from a study of blood T cells in healthy people across ages. V lost 2 bases, J lost 5 bases, and 24 bases lay in between. The CDR3 sequence is 17 residues long. Looked up from germline, CDR1 is DFQATT and CDR2 is SNEGSKA (reference sequence). For the second PCR, which ran for about 6 to 11 cycles, a sample-barcoded 5' primer and a J-beta primer mix were used. TCRdb used MiXCR to reprocess the 5' RACE reads, holding one entry per CDR3 protein. The sample has 550,000 to 650,000 distinct CDR3 sequences, 25% to 35% seen once. The sample was also reused in another study, on T cells of mothers and their children. That investigation notes: A few healthy Caucasian mothers, along with their six children, were the donors. The search for persistent microchimeric T cell clones detected none.

The clonotype comes from a boy between 2 and 15 years old in good health. The chain has TRBV20-1 and TRBJ2-5, with D uncertain. Sequencing was performed on blood. DNA of the CDR3: TGCAGTGCTAGACTCAGGACCCCTGGTGAAATATGGGAGACCCAGTACTTC. It codes for CSARLRTPGEIWETQYF.